The rows below give T cell receptor beta chains drawn from one sample of a study of cytomegalovirus exposure and HLA in healthy donors. The table came from immunoSEQ multiplex PCR; TCRdb's copy has only in-frame clones and leaves some out. The sample contains approximately 140,000 clones, roughly 79% of which appear only once. Sequencing was carried out using PBMCs. These receptor sequences come from a middle-aged woman in good health and CMV-seronegative. Both conserved end residues are part of each CDR3. The D gene is left open where the match is weak. Clone size, where shown, is once, few, many, or a class for clones that have expanded.

V	size	J	D	DNA	CDR3
TRBV25-1	NA	TRBJ2-7	NA	TGTGCCAGCAGTGACACGGGTGCTACCTACGAGCAGTACTTC	CASSDTGATYEQYF
TRBV28	NA	TRBJ2-7	NA	TGTGCCAGCAGTTCTGCTAGCCCCTACGAGCAGTACTTC	CASSSASPYEQYF
TRBV12-5	NA	TRBJ2-7	TRBD1	TGTGCTAGTGGTTTGGTAGTCCAACCGGGACAGGCCTCCTACGAGCAGTACTTC	CASGLVVQPGQASYEQYF
TRBV4-3	NA	TRBJ2-7	TRBD2	TGCGCCAGCAGCCAAGACGGCGGGAGCAAGTACGAGCAGTACTTC	CASSQDGGSKYEQYF
TRBV6-5	few	TRBJ2-1	TRBD2	TGTGCCAGCAGTAAGCGGGAGGGCCTCTATGAGCAGTTCTTC	CASSKREGLYEQFF
TRBV5-1	NA	TRBJ2-5	TRBD1	TGCGCCAGCAGCTTGCAGGGACAGGGGATCGAGACCCAGTACTTC	CASSLQGQGIETQYF
TRBV10-2	once	TRBJ2-7	NA	TGCGCCAGCAGCGCAACGGTACAGTCCCTCTACGAGCAGTACTTC	CASSATVQSLYEQYF
TRBV7-9	NA	TRBJ1-1	NA	TGTGCCAGCAGCACATACAGGGAAGAAGCTTTCTTT	CASSTYREEAFF
TRBV5-1	NA	TRBJ2-3	NA	TGCGCCAGCAGCTTGGGTGGGGGGAACACAGATACGCAGTATTTT	CASSLGGGNTDTQYF
TRBV2	NA	TRBJ2-5	TRBD1	TGTGCCAGCAGACAGGGGGCCGCGGGGCAAGAGACCCAGTACTTC	CASRQGAAGQETQYF
TRBV15	NA	TRBJ2-7	TRBD2	TGTGCCACCAGCAGAGCAGCGGGAGGGCCTCCCGGTGAGGAGCAGTACTTC	CATSRAAGGPPGEEQYF
TRBV13	few	TRBJ1-1	TRBD1	TGTGCCAGCAGTTTCGAAAGACGACAGGGTGAAGCTTTCTTT	CASSFERRQGEAFF
TRBV27	NA	TRBJ2-7	TRBD1	TGTGCCAGCAGCTTCTCCGGGACAGGGTTTGTTGGGCAGTACTTC	CASSFSGTGFVGQYF
TRBV20-1	NA	TRBJ1-2	NA	TGCAGTGGACAGAGAGTATATGGCTACACCTTC	CSGQRVYGYTF